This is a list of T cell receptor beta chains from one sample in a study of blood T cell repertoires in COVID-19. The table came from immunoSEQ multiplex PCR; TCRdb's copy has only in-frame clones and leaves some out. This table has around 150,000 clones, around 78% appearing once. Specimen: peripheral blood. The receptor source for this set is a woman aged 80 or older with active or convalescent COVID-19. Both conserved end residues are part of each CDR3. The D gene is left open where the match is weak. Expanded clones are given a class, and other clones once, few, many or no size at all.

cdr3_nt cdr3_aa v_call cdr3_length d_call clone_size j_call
TGTGCCAGCAGTGGGGACACGCAAGAGACCCAGTACTTC CASSGDTQETQYF TRBV2 13 . . TRBJ2-5
TGTGCCAGCAGTTACCGGGATGTTGGCAATCAGCCCCAGCATTTT CASSYRDVGNQPQHF TRBV6-2/TRBV6-3 15 . . TRBJ1-5
TGTGCCAGCAGCCCCAGGGGGCGAGGCTACACCTTC CASSPRGRGYTF TRBV7-2 12 TRBD1 few TRBJ1-2
TGTGCCAGCACCAGTCAGGTTTTAAACACCATATATTTT CASTSQVLNTIYF TRBV12-3/TRBV12-4 13 . . TRBJ1-3
TGTGCCAGCAGTTTTCAGATGTATAATTCACCCCTCCACTTT CASSFQMYNSPLHF TRBV28 14 . . TRBJ1-6
TGTGCCAGCAGTCCTGGACAGATCTATGGCTACACCTTC CASSPGQIYGYTF TRBV6-5 13 . few TRBJ1-2
TGTGCCAGCTCAGGTGGTGGGGGCAACACTGAAGCTTTCTTT CASSGGGGNTEAFF TRBV18 14 . . TRBJ1-1
TGCGCCAGCAGCTTGAAAGGACTAGGCTACGAGCAGTACTTC CASSLKGLGYEQYF TRBV5-1 14 TRBD2 once TRBJ2-7
TGTGCCAGGTTAAAGGACAGGGGGCTGCTAAATCAGCCCCAGCATTTT CARLKDRGLLNQPQHF TRBV6-9 16 TRBD1 . TRBJ1-5
TGTGCCTGGACCCAAGAGGGTGCGGTTCAGCCCCAGCATTTT CAWTQEGAVQPQHF TRBV30 14 . . TRBJ1-5
TGCGCCAGCAGCTTGGCTGCAGGGGCAGAGACCCAGTACTTC CASSLAAGAETQYF TRBV5-1 14 . . TRBJ2-5
TGTGCCAGCAGCTTAGACCAGGGGCCAGGGGAGACCCAGTACTTC CASSLDQGPGETQYF TRBV11-1 15 . few TRBJ2-5
TGTGCCAGTAGAGGAAGGGGACAGGGAAACTATGGCTACACCTTC CASRGRGQGNYGYTF TRBV19 15 TRBD1 . TRBJ1-2
TGTGCCAGCAGCGGGGCCCGAGTAGATCAGCCCCAGCATTTT CASSGARVDQPQHF TRBV6-2/TRBV6-3 14 . few TRBJ1-5
TGTGCCAGCAGTCCAACGACTAGCGGGGGGCCAAACACCGGGGAGCTGTTTTTT CASSPTTSGGPNTGELFF TRBV28 18 TRBD2 . TRBJ2-2
TGTGCCAGCAGCTCCAGCGGGGGTCCCTACGAGCAGTACTTC CASSSSGGPYEQYF TRBV7-2 14 TRBD2 . TRBJ2-7
TGTGCCAGCAGCCCTCCGGCCCAACTAATCGGGCTGTTTTTT CASSPPAQLIGLFF TRBV11-2 14 . . TRBJ1-4
TGTGCCAGTAGTATCGTAGGACAGGGAAGAGGGCAGTACTTC CASSIVGQGRGQYF TRBV19 14 TRBD1 once TRBJ2-7
TGTGCCACCAGCAGAAGGGACTTCTCCCAGAGCTCCTACAATGAGCAGTTCTTC CATSRRDFSQSSYNEQFF TRBV15 18 . . TRBJ2-1
TGTGCCAGCAGTCCAAGGAGGGGGCAAACTGAAGCTTTCTTT CASSPRRGQTEAFF TRBV27 14 TRBD1 . TRBJ1-1
TGTGCCAGTAGCCAACACAACATGAACACTGAAGCTTTCTTT CASSQHNMNTEAFF TRBV19 14 . . TRBJ1-1
TGTGCCAGCAGTGCGAGGACAGTGAACACCGGGGAGCTGTTTTTT CASSARTVNTGELFF TRBV9 15 . few TRBJ2-2
TGCGCCAGCAGCCCAGGGACGGCCCTCCGGGGGGATACGCAGTATTTT CASSPGTALRGDTQYF TRBV5-1 16 . . TRBJ2-3
TGCGCCAGCAGCCAAGGAGGTGCGGGATCACCCCTCCACTTT CASSQGGAGSPLHF TRBV4-1 14 . . TRBJ1-6
TGTGCCAGCAGCTTAGTGGGGGGGCCCTATAATTCACCCCTCCACTTT CASSLVGGPYNSPLHF TRBV7-2 16 . . TRBJ1-6